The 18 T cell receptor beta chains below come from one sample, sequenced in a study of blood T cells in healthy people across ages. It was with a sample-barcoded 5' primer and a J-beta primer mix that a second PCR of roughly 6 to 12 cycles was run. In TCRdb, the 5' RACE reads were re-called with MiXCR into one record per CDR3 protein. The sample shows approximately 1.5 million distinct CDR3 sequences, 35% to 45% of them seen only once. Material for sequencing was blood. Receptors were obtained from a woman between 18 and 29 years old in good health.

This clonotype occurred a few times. The CDR3 DNA reads as TGCAGCCTGGGGGCGGGGACCACAGATACGCAGTATTTT. It specifies CSLGAGTTDTQYF. This chain joins TRBV29-1 and TRBJ2-3; tentatively, D is TRBD1 or TRBD2 (6 bases each). The V and J ends lost 8 bases and 2 bases respectively, with 14 bases between them. The germline gives CDR1 SQVTM, CDR2 ANQGSEA. The CDR3 consists of 13 residues.

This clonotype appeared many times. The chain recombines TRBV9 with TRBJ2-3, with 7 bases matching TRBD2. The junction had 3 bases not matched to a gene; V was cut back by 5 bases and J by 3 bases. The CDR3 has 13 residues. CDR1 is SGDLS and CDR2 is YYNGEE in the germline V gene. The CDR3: CASSGGVTDTQYF. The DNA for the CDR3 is TGTGCCAGCAGTGGGGGGGTTACAGATACGCAGTATTTT.

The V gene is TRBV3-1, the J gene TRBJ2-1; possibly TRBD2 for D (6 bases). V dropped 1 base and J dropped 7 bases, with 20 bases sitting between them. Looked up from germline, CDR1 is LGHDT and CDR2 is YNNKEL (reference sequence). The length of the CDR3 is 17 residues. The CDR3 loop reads CASSQVTGTPVRNEQFF. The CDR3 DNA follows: TGTGCCAGCAGCCAAGTAACTGGGACTCCTGTGAGGAATGAGCAGTTCTTC.

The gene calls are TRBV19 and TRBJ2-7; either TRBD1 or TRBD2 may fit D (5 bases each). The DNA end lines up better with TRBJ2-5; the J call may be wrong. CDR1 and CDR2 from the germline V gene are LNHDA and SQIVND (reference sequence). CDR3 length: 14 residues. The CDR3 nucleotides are TGTGCCAGTAGTATGGTGAGAGGGGCCTCGACCCAGTACTTC. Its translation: CASSMVRGASTQYF.

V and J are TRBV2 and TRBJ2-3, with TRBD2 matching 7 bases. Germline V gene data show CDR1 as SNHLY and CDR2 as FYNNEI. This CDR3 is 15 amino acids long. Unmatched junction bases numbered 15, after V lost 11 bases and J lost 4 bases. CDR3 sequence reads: CASKARTRNADTQYF. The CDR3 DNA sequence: TGTGCCTCCAAAGCTAGGACTAGGAACGCAGATACGCAGTATTTT.

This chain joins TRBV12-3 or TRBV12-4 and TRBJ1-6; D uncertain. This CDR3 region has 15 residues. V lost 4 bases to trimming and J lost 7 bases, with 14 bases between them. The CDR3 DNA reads TGTGCCAGCAGTTGGGAATCATCAGTCAATTCACCCCTCCACTTT. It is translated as CASSWESSVNSPLHF.

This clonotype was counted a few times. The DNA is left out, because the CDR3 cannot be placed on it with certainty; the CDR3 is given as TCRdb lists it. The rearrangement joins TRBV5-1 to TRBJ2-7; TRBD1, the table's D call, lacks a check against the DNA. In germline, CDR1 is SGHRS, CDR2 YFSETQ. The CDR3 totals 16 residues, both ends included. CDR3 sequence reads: CASSFGSGTVSYEQYF.

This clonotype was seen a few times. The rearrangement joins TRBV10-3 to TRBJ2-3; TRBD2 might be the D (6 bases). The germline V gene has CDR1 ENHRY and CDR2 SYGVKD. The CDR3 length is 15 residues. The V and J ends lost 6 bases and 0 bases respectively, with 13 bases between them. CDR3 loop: CAISAGLPSTDTQYF. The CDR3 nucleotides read TGTGCCATCAGCGCGGGACTCCCTAGCACAGATACGCAGTATTTT.

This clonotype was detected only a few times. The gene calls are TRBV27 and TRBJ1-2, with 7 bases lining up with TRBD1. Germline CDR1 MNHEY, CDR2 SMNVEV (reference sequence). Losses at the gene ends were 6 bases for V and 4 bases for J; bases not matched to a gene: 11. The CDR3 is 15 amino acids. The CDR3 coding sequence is TGTGCCAGCAGAATAAGCACAGGGGTTCGCTATGGCTACACCTTC. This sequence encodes CASRISTGVRYGYTF.

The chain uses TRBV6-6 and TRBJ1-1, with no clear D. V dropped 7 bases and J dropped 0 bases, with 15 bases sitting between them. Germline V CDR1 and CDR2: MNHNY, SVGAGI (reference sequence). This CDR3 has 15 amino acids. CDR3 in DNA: TGTGCCAGCATCCTGAGAGCGACTATGAACACTGAAGCTTTCTTT. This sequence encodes CASILRATMNTEAFF.

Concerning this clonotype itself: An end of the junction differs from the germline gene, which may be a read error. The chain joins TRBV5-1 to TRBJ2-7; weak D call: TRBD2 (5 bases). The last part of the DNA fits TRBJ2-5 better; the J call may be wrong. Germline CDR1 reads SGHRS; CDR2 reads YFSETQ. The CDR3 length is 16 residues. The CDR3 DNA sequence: TGCGCCGGCAGCTTGGCCCCGGGAACACGACAAGAGACCCAGTACTTC. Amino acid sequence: CAGSLAPGTRQETQYF.

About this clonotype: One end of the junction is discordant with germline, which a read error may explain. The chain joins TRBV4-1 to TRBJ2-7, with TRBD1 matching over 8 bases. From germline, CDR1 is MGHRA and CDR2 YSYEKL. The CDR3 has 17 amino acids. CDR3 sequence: CASSLAHPGQEAYERYF. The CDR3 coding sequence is TGCGCCAGCAGCCTCGCCCACCCGGGACAGGAAGCCTACGAGCGGTACTTC.

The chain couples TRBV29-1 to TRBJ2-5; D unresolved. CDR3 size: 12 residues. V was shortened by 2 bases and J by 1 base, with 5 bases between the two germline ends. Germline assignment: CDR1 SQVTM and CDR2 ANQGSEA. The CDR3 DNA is TGCAGCGTTGAACTGCGCCAAGAGACCCAGTACTTC. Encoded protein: CSVELRQETQYF. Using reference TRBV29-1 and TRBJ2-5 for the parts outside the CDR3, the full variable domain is SAVISQKPSRDICQRGTSLTIQCQVDSQVTMMFWYRQQPGQSLTLIATANQGSEATYESGFVIDKFPISRPNLTFSTLTVSNMSPEDSSIYLCSVELRQETQYFGPGTRLLVL.

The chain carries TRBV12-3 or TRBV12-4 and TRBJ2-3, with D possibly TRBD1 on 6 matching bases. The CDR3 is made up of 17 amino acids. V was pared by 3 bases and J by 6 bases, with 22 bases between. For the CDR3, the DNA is TGTGCCAGCAGTTTTAGGGGGTCTACGAATTATTTGGATACGCAGTATTTT. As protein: CASSFRGSTNYLDTQYF.

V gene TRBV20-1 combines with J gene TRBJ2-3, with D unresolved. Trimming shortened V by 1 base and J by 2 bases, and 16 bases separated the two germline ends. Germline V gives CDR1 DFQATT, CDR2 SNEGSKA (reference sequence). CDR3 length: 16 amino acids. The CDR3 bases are TGCAGTGCTAGAGGCGTAGTAAGGTCCACCACAGATACGCAGTATTTT. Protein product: CSARGVVRSTTDTQYF.

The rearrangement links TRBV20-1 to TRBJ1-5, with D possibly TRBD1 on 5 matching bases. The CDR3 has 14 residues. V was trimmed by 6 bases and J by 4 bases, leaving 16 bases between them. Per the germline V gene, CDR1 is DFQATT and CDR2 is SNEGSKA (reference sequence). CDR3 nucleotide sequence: TGCAGTGCACTCCCCGGGACGATGAATCAGCCCCAGCATTTT. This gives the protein CSALPGTMNQPQHF.

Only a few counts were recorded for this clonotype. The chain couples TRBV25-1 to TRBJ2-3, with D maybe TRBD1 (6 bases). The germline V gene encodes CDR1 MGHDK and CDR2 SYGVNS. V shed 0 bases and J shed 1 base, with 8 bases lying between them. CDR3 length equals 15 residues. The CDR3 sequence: CASSEYKGGTDTQYF. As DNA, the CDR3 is TGTGCCAGCAGTGAATATAAGGGGGGCACAGATACGCAGTATTTT.

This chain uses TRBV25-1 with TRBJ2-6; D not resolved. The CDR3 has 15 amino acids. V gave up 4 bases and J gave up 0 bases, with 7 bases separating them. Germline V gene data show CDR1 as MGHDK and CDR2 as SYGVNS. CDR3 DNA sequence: TGTGCCAGCAGTGGCGGAAGCTCTGGGGCCAACGTCCTGACTTTC. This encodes CASSGGSSGANVLTF.